This TCR beta chain is from a study of resident and recirculating memory T cells in vitiligo (dated by TCRdb to 2016 to 2019). Study-level background: The study took epidermis from shave biopsies of two lesional and two nonlesional sites, plus PBMCs, from each of a few stable vitiligo patients for TCR beta sequencing. Without cell sorting, samples were homogenized immediately before genomic DNA was extracted using the Qiagen DNeasy Blood & Tissue Kit. Human TCR beta sequencing was used to test whether specific clones in lesional vitiligo skin differed from clones in nonlesional skin and blood. Results and caveats for the whole study, not just this receptor: Because TCR sequences were not shared across biopsy sites or across patients, the findings suggest that different lesions are infiltrated by different T cell clones, a pattern described as private specificity. Overlap and correlation analysis showed no significant repertoire overlap between biopsies except for each lesion with itself, even within a single patient. Future mechanistic studies are needed so that the relative contributions of the lesion-infiltrating T cell clones and of human Trm versus Tcm pools can be evaluated. No single dominant TCR clone was found, and clonality differed from one vitiligo lesion to another.

For this clone: There is no known antigen for this receptor. Base qualities were left out, and no much larger clone turns up one base away.

The immunoSEQ hsTCRB kit was used to amplify TCR beta chains from the genomic DNA. The immunoSEQ service sequenced the TCR beta libraries on an Illumina MiSeq instrument. The source study handled its data this way. Repertoire data were analyzed with the immunoSEQ Analyzer. Not all clones reach the TCRdb copy of this immuneACCESS table, which keeps in-frame sequences only. Checked studies attribute under half of the gap to unresolved V genes and leave the rest unexplained. V and J calls and clone size are those listed in that table; D and trimming were worked out from the DNA. The sample table records 70,000 to 95,000 clones; just over 90% of these occur just once. The ten largest clonotypes hold more than 5% of the sample. Via the germline V gene, CDR1 is LGHNA and CDR2 YSLEER. Cut back by 0 bases and 1 base, the V and J ends lie 12 bases apart. There are 16 amino acids in the CDR3, from cysteine to phenylalanine inclusive. Only CDR3 DNA is held: 48 bases, read in frame from base 1.

Stable vitiligo was defined as no change in lesions over the previous 6 months. To qualify as stable, patients additionally needed to show no confetti depigmentation, which is a clinical sign of active vitiligo. Any patient who had received treatment in the previous three months was excluded. PBMCs were isolated from heparinized blood by Ficoll density gradient centrifugation and were subsequently flash-frozen. The chain is made from TRBV4-3 and TRBJ1-1, with the D gene not clear enough to name. The receptor's source is a male donor with vitiligo. Sequencing was done on a sample of blood. The sequenced DNA is TGCGCCAGCAGCCAAGATCGATCCGGGAGGAACACTGAAGCTTTCTTT. This translates into CASSQDRSGRNTEAFF.